The TCR beta chain described here comes from a study of cytomegalovirus exposure and HLA in healthy donors. A multiplex PCR was run with 60 Vbeta primers and 13 Jbeta primers. The protocol was immunoSEQ multiplex PCR, while the TCRdb copy is restricted to in-frame clones and leaves out a portion. The sample features some 110,000 clones, with 3.7% in its top ten. V was pared by 3 bases and J by 2 bases, with 5 bases of the junction left unmatched. This CDR3 is 15 amino acids long. Germline values: CDR1 LNHDA, CDR2 SQIVND (reference sequence). The sequence was collected from a man aged 25 to 40 in good health and CMV-seronegative. The specimen sequenced was PBMCs. This chain uses TRBV19 with TRBJ2-3; 7 bases match TRBD1. CDR3 sequence: CASSMGTETTDTQYF. CDR3 sequence (DNA): TGTGCCAGTAGTATGGGGACAGAAACCACAGATACGCAGTATTTT.